Presented here are 3 T cell receptor beta chains from one specimen sequenced in a study of blood T cell repertoires in COVID-19. Assay: immunoSEQ multiplex PCR; the TCRdb copy retains only in-frame clones and omits some. Altogether 70,000 to 100,000 clones are present, around three quarters being singletons, with the ten largest covering roughly 4.2%. Source material: peripheral blood. Receptors were obtained from a woman between 50 and 59 years old with acute or convalescent COVID-19.

The V and J genes are TRBV2 and TRBJ1-2; TRBD1 agrees at 11 bases. V lost 5 bases and J lost 3; bases outside the gene matches: 5. Per the germline V gene, CDR1 is SNHLY and CDR2 is FYNNEI. The CDR3 covers 15 residues. Here the CDR3 DNA reads TGTGCCAGCAGTCCCGGACAGGGGGCATACTATGGCTACACCTTC. The encoded protein is CASSPGQGAYYGYTF.

The chain employs TRBV28 and TRBJ2-5, with D unclear. The CDR3 loop spans 11 amino acids. Trimming stripped 7 bases from V and 5 bases from J, with 8 bases between. Germline V gene lookup returns CDR1 MDHEN and CDR2 SYDVKM. CDR3 sequence: CASTDKETQYF. DNA for the CDR3: TGTGCCAGCACCGACAAGGAGACCCAGTACTTC.

V and J are TRBV6-5 and TRBJ1-1; TRBD1 is a possible D gene (6 bases). Germline CDR1 MNHEY, CDR2 SVGAGI. The CDR3 contains 14 residues. Trimming left V 2 bases short and J 6 bases short, with 13 bases between. For the CDR3, the DNA is TGTGCCAGCAGTTACGGGGGGGCCGGCGCTGAAGCTTTCTTT. Its translation: CASSYGGAGAEAFF.